This TCR beta chain was identified in a study of blood T cell repertoires in COVID-19. Overall study context: Donors in the United States, Italy and Spain gave samples during acute or convalescent COVID-19. The cDNA or gDNA used as material had been derived from T cells, B-cell-depleted T cells, or PBMCs.

This CDR3 spans 13 amino acids. Germline V gives CDR1 MNHEY, CDR2 SVGAGI. Trimming stripped 2 bases from V and 7 bases from J, with 12 bases between. Under the authors' procedure: By means of reference gene primer amplification, nucleated cell counts were estimated. Libraries were prepared by immunoSEQ multiplex PCR; TCRdb keeps only in-frame clonotypes and omits some of them. V and J calls and clone size follow that table, whereas D and trimming were derived from the DNA. The data contain about 270,000 clones, around nine tenths of them singletons. Sequencing was done on a sample of peripheral blood. J is TRBJ2-7 and V is TRBV6-5; no reliable D call. The receptor was derived from a man in his forties who had recovered from COVID-19. CDR3 loop: CASSYLKPPEQYF. The CDR3 DNA sequence: TGTGCCAGCAGTTACCTAAAACCCCCAGAGCAGTACTTC.